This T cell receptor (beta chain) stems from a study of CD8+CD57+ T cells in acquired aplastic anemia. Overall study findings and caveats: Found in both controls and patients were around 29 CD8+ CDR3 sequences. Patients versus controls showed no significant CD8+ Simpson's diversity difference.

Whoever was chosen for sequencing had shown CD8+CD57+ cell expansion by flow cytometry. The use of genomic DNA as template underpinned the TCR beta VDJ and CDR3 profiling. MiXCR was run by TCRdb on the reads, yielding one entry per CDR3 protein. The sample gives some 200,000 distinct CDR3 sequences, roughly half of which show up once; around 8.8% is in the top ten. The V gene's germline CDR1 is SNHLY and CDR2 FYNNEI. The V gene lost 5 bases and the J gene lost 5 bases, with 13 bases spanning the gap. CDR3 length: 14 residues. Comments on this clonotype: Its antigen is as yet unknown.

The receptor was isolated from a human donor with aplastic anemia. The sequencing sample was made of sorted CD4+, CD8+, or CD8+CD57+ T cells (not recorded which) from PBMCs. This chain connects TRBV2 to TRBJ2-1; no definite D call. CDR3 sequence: CASSSPGLDNEQFF. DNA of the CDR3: TGTGCCAGCAGTTCCCCGGGCCTGGACAATGAGCAGTTCTTC.